This is a list of T cell receptor beta chains from one sample in a study of cytomegalovirus exposure and HLA in healthy donors. The table came from immunoSEQ multiplex PCR; TCRdb's copy has only in-frame clones and leaves some out. Seen here are 200,000 or so clones, roughly 80% observed once, and the top ten hold 1.7%. Material: PBMCs. These receptors originate from a man aged 45-65 years in good health and CMV-seronegative. Both conserved end residues are part of each CDR3. The order of the fields is J gene, D gene, V gene, clone size, CDR3 DNA, CDR3 protein. A D gene is named only where the DNA matches it firmly. Clone sizes are given selectively: once, few, many, or a class where the clone is expanded.

TRBJ2-7,.,TRBV9,.,TGTGCCAGCAGCGAGGGCCGACAGGTGTCTAGGTACGAGCAGTACTTC,CASSEGRQVSRYEQYF
TRBJ2-7,.,TRBV19,once,TGTGCCAGTAGTATAGATTACGGACTAGAGCAGTACTTC,CASSIDYGLEQYF
TRBJ2-6,.,TRBV9,.,TGTGCCAGCAGCGGGGCCGAGGGTAGCTCTGGGGCCAACGTCCTGACTTTC,CASSGAEGSSGANVLTF
TRBJ2-1,TRBD2,TRBV10-3,.,TGTGCCATCAGTGAATCCGGGACTAGCGGGAGTTACAATGAGCAGTTCTTC,CAISESGTSGSYNEQFF
TRBJ2-5,TRBD2,TRBV5-4,.,TGTGCCAGCAGCTTGGGGGGGACTAGCGGGAGAGAAGAGACCCAGTACTTC,CASSLGGTSGREETQYF
TRBJ2-2,.,TRBV7-3,.,TGTGCCAGCAGCCAGACCGTGCGGACCGGGGAGCTGTTTTTT,CASSQTVRTGELFF
TRBJ2-2,TRBD2,TRBV11-2,once,TGTGCCAGCAGCTTGGCGGGAGGGAACACCGGGGAGCTGTTTTTT,CASSLAGGNTGELFF
TRBJ2-5,.,TRBV9,.,TGTGCCAGCAGCGTACCCCGGGAGACCCAGTACTTC,CASSVPRETQYF
TRBJ2-1,.,TRBV7-2,.,TGTGCCAGCAGCTTTTGGCGAAGGAGCTCCTACAATGAGCAGTTCTTC,CASSFWRRSSYNEQFF
TRBJ2-2,TRBD1,TRBV19,.,TGTGCCAGTAGTTCCGGACAGGGATACACCGGGGAGCTGTTTTTT,CASSSGQGYTGELFF
TRBJ1-4,.,TRBV10-2,once,TGCGCCAGCAGGAACAGGGTAGGGATCGGAACTAATGAAAAACTGTTTTTT,CASRNRVGIGTNEKLFF
TRBJ2-2,TRBD2,TRBV7-9,.,TGTGCCAGCAGCTTAGGTCGGACTAGCGGGAACACCGGGGAGCTGTTTTTT,CASSLGRTSGNTGELFF
TRBJ2-2,.,TRBV9,.,TGTGCCAGCAGCGTAGCACTAAGGGGAATGCTGGCCGGGGAGCTGTTTTTT,CASSVALRGMLAGELFF
TRBJ2-2,TRBD1,TRBV7-3,.,TGTGCCAGCAGCTTTTACGGACAGGTGAACACCGGGGAGCTGTTTTTT,CASSFYGQVNTGELFF
TRBJ2-1,.,TRBV18,once,TGTGCCAGCTCACCGTTTCAAGTTGACACCTACAATGAGCAGTTCTTC,CASSPFQVDTYNEQFF
TRBJ1-5,.,TRBV7-9,.,TGTGCCAGCAGCTTGGGGGGGCAAGATCAGCCCCAGCATTTT,CASSLGGQDQPQHF
TRBJ2-7,.,TRBV2,.,TGTGCCAGCAGTGACAGGATGTCCTACGAGCAGTACTTC,CASSDRMSYEQYF